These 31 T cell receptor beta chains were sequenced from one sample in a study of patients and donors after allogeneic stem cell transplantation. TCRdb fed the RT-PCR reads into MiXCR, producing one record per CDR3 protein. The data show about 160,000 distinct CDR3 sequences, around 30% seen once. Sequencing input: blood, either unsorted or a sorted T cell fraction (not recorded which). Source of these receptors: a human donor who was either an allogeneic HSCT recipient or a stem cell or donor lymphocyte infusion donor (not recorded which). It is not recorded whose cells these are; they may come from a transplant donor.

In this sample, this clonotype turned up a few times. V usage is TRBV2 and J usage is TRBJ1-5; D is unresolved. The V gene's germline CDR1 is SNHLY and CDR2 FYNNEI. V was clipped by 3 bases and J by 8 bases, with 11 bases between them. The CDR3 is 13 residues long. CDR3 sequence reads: CASSDEDREPQHF. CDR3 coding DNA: TGTGCCAGCAGTGACGAGGATAGGGAGCCCCAGCATTTT.

The CDR3 is CASDRFQGRGTEAFF. The CDR3, as DNA: TGTGCCAGCGACAGGTTTCAGGGGCGCGGGACTGAAGCTTTCTTT. The rearrangement uses TRBV18 and TRBJ1-1, with D possibly TRBD1 on 6 matching bases. There are 15 residues in the CDR3. The germline CDR1 and CDR2 sequences are KGHSH and LQKENI. Trimming took 8 bases from V and 5 from J, leaving 21 bases between them.

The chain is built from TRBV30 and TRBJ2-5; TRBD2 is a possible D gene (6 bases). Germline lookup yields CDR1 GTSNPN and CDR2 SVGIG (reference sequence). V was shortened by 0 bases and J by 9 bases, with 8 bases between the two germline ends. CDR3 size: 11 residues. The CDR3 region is CAWSVPGAQYF. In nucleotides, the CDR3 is TGTGCCTGGAGTGTGCCGGGGGCCCAGTACTTC.

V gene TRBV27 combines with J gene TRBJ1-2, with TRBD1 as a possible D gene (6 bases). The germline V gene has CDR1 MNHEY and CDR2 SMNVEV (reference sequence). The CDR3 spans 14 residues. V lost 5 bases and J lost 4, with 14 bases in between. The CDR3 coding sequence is TGTGCCAGCAGTACAACAGGGAGGGGCTATGGCTACACCTTC. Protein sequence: CASSTTGRGYGYTF.

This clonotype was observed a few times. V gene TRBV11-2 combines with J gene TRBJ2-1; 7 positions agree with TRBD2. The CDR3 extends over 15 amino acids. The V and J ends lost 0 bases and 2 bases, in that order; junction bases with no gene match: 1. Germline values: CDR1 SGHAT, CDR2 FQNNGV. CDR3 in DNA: TGTGCCAGCAGCTTAGATCTAGCGGCCTACAATGAGCAGTTCTTC. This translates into CASSLDLAAYNEQFF.

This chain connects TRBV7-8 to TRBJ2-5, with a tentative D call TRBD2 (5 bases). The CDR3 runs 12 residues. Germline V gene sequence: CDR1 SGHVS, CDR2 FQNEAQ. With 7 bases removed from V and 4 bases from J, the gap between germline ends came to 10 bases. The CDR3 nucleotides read TGTGCCAGCACCGGGAAGAGAGAGACCCAGTACTTC. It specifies CASTGKRETQYF.

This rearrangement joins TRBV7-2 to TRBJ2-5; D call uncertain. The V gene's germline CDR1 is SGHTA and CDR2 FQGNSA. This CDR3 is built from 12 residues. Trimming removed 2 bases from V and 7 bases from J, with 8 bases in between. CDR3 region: CASSLLLATQYF. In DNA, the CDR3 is TGTGCCAGCAGCTTACTACTGGCGACCCAGTACTTC.

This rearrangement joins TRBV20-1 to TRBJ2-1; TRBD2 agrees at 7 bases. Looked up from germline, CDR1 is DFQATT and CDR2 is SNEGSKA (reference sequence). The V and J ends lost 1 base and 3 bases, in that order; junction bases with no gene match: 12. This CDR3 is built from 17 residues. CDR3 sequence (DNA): TGCAGTGCTAGAGGCCTAGCGGTACCGACTTACTACAATGAGCAGTTCTTC. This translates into CSARGLAVPTYYNEQFF.

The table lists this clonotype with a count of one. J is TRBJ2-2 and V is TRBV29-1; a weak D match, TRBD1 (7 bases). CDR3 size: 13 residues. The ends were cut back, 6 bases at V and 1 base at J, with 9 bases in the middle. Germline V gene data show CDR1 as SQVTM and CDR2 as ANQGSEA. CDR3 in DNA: TGCAGCGTCCAGGGGGGGAACACCGGGGAGCTGTTTTTT. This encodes CSVQGGNTGELFF.

The CDR3 DNA follows: TGTGCCAGCAGTTCCCGGGCGGCTTTTTACAATGAGCAGTTCTTC. Translation: CASSSRAAFYNEQFF. The chain joins TRBV28 to TRBJ2-1; D is undetermined. CDR3 size: 15 residues. CDR1 and CDR2 from the germline V gene are MDHEN and SYDVKM. V lost 4 bases to trimming and J lost 4 bases, with 14 bases between them.

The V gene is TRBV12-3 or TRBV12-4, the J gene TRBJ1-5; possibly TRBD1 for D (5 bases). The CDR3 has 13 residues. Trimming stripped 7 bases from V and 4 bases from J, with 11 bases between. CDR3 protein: CASTSGGNQPQHF. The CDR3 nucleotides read TGTGCCAGCACGAGTGGGGGAAATCAGCCCCAGCATTTT.

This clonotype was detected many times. The CDR3 reads CASRGGGNSPLHF. DNA of the CDR3: TGCGCCAGCAGGGGAGGGGGTAATTCACCCCTCCACTTT. The V and J genes are TRBV4-3 and TRBJ1-6; weak D call: TRBD1 (6 bases). Germline V gene lookup returns CDR1 LGHNA and CDR2 YSLEER. Trimming shortened V by 6 bases and J by 6 bases, and 9 bases separated the two germline ends. The CDR3 has 13 amino acids.

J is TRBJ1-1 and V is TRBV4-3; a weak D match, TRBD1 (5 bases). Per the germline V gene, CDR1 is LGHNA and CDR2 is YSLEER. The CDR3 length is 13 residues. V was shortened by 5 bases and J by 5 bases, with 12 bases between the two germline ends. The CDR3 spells CASSAEGVTEAFF. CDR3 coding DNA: TGCGCCAGCAGCGCAGAAGGGGTGACTGAAGCTTTCTTT.

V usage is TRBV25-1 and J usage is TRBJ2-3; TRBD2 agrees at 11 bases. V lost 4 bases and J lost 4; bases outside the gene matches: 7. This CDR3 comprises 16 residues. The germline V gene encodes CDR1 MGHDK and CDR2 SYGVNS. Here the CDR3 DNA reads TGTGCCAGCAGTGTACATAGCGGGAGGGCGGCAGATACGCAGTATTTT. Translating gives CASSVHSGRAADTQYF.

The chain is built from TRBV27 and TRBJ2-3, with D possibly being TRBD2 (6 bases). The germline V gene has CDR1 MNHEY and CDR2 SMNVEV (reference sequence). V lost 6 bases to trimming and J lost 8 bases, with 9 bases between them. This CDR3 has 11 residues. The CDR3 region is CASSPGLTQYF. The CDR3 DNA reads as TGTGCCAGCAGCCCGGGACTTACGCAGTATTTT.

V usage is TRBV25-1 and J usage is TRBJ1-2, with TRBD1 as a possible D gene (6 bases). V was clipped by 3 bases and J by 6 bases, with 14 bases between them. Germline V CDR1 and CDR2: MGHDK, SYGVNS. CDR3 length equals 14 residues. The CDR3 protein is CASSDPTGSDGYTF. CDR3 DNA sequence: TGTGCCAGCAGTGACCCGACAGGCTCCGATGGCTACACCTTC.

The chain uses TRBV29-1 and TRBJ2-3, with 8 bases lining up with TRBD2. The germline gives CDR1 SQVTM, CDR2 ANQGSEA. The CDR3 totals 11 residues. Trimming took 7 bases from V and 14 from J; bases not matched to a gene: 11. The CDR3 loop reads CSGGRGVSVYF. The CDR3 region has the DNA TGCAGCGGAGGGCGGGGGGTATCGGTGTATTTT.

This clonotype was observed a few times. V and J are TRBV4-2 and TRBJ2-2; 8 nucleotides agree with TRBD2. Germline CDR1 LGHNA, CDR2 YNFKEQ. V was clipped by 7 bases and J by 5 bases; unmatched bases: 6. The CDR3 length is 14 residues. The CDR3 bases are TGTGCCAGCACAAGCGGGAGCGGAACCGGGGAGCTGTTTTTT. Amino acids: CASTSGSGTGELFF.

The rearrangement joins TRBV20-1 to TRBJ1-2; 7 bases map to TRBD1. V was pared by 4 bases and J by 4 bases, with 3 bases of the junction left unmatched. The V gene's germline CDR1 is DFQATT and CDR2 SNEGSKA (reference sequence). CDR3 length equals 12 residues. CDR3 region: CSAKGQIYGYTF. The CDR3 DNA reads TGCAGTGCTAAGGGACAGATCTATGGCTACACCTTC.

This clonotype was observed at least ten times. The CDR3 nucleotides read TGTGCCAGCAGTTACGGGAGACCTCCTCCGACACCCCTCCACTTT. Protein: CASSYGRPPPTPLHF. The chain combines TRBV6-2 or TRBV6-3 with TRBJ1-6; D not resolved. The CDR3 totals 15 residues. CDR1 and CDR2 (germline): MNHEY, SVGEGT. The V and J ends lost 2 bases and 11 bases respectively, with 16 bases between them.

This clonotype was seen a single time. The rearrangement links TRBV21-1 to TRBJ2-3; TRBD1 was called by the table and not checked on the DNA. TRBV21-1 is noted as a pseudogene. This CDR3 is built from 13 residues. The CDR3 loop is CASSKGGEDTQYF. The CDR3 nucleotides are TGTGCCAGCAGCAAAGGGGGCGAAGATACGCAGTATTTT.

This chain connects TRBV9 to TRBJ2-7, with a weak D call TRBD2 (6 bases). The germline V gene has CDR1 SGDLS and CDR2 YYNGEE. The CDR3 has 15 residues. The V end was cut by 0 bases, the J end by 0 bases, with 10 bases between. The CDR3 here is CASSVEAGFSYEQYF. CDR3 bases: TGTGCCAGCAGCGTAGAGGCGGGGTTCTCCTACGAGCAGTACTTC. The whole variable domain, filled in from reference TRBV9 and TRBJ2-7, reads DSGVTQTPKHLITATGQRVTLRCSPRSGDLSVYWYQQSLDQGLQFLIQYYNGEERAKGNILERFSAQQFPDLHSELNLSSLELGDSALYFCASSVEAGFSYEQYFGPGTRLTVT.

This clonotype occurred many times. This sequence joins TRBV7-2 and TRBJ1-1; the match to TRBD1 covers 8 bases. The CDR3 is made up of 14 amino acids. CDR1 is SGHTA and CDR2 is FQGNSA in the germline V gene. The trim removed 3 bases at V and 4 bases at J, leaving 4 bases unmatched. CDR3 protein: CASSFDRGGTEAFF. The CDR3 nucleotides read TGTGCCAGCAGCTTTGACAGGGGAGGCACTGAAGCTTTCTTT.

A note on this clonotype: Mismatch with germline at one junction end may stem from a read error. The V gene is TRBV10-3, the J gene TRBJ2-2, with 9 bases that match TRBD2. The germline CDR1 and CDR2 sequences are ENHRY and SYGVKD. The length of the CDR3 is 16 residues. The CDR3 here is CAISESGREGTAELFF. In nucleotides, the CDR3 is TGTGCCATCAGTGAGTCGGGGCGGGAGGGGACCGCGGAGCTGTTTTTT.

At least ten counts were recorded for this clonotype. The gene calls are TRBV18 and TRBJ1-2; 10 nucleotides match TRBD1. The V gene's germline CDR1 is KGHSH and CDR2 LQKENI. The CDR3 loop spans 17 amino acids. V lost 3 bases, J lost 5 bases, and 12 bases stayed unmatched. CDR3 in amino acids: CASSPGQGYLRYYGYTF. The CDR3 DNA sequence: TGTGCCAGCTCACCGGGACAGGGGTATCTCCGCTATTATGGCTACACCTTC.

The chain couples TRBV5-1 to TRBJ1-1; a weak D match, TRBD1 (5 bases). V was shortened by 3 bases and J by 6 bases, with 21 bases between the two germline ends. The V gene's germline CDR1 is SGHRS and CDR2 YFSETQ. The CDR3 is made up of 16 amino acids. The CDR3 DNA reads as TGCGCCAGCAGCTGGTATGGGCTGGGTGAGGGGCCTGAAGCTTTCTTT. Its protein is CASSWYGLGEGPEAFF. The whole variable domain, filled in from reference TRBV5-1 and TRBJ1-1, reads KAGVTQTPRYLIKTRGQQVTLSCSPISGHRSVSWYQQTPGQGLQFLFEYFSETQRNKGNFPGRFSGRQFSNSRSEMNVSTLELGDSALYLCASSWYGLGEGPEAFFGQGTRLTVV.

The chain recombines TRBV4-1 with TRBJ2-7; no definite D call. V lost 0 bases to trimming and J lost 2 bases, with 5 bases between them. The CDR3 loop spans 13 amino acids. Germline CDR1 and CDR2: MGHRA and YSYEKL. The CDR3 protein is CASSQDSPYEQYF. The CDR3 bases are TGCGCCAGCAGCCAAGACAGCCCCTACGAGCAGTACTTC.

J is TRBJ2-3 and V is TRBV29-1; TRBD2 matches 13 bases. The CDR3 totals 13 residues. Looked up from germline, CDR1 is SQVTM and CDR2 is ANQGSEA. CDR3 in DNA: TGCAGTACTAGCGGGAGGGCTGGAGATACGCAGTATTTT. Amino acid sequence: CSTSGRAGDTQYF.

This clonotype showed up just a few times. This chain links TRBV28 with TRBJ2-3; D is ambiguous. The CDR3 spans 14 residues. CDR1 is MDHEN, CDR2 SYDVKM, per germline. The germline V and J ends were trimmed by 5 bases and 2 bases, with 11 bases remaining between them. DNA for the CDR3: TGTGCCAGCAGTCCCGGGCTTCACACAGATACGCAGTATTTT. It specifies CASSPGLHTDTQYF. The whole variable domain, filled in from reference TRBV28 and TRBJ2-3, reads DVKVTQSSRYLVKRTGEKVFLECVQDMDHENMFWYRQDPGLGLRLIYFSYDVKMKEKGDIPEGYSVSREKKERFSLILESASTNQTSMYLCASSPGLHTDTQYFGPGTRLTVL.

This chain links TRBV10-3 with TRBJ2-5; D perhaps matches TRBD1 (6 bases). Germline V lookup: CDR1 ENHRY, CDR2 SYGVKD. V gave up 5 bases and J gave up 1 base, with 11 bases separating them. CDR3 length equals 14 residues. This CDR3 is CAISTRDIQETQYF. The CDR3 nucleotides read TGTGCCATCAGTACCCGGGACATCCAAGAGACCCAGTACTTC.

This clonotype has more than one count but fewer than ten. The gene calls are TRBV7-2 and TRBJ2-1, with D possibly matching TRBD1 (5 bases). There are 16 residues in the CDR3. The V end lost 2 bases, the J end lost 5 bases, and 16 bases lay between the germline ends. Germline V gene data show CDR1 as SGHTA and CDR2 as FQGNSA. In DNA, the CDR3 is TGTGCCAGCAGCTTAACGATAGGGGTGGGAAACAATGAGCAGTTCTTC. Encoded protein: CASSLTIGVGNNEQFF.